The TCR beta chain described here comes from a study of control samples from healthy donors and cancer patients. Germline V lookup: CDR1 SGHVS, CDR2 FQNEAQ. V lost 3 bases and J lost 8, with 14 bases in between. The CDR3 totals 15 residues. This table comes from immunoSEQ multiplex PCR, and its TCRdb copy is limited to in-frame clones, with some not included. The sample carries 78,000 or so clones, roughly 90% recorded once. The receptor was derived from a woman between 50 and 59 years old in good health. Sequenced: blood. The chain recombines TRBV7-8 with TRBJ1-6, with TRBD1 as a possible D gene (5 bases). The CDR3 sequence is CASSFGSRVDSPLHF. The CDR3 nucleotides read TGTGCCAGCAGCTTTGGCAGCAGGGTGGATTCACCCCTCCACTTT.